A selection of T cell receptor beta chains follows, all from one sample in a study of T cell responses to AZD1222 COVID-19 vaccine. The data were produced by immunoSEQ multiplex PCR, yet TCRdb's version contains in-frame clones alone and is incomplete. This sample has approximately 170,000 clones, with around 90% found just once. Source: peripheral blood, taken 28 days after the second AZD1222 dose. These receptors all stem from an adult who received the AZD1222 COVID-19 vaccine. Each CDR3 is given with its conserved first and last residue. The D gene is left open where the match is weak. Expanded clones are given a class, and other clones once, few, many or no size at all.

>-|TRBJ2-1|TRBV6-5|-
TGTGCCAGCAGTTACGGAGGGGGGGCCTGGGGAAATGAGCAGTTCTTC
CASSYGGGAWGNEQFF
>-|TRBJ2-2|TRBV29-1|few
TGCAGCGTCGTGGTCCCCACCGGGGAGCTGTTTTTT
CSVVVPTGELFF
>-|TRBJ2-2|TRBV19|-
TGTGCCAGTTCCACGACGGGGGGACAGTCGACTACCGGGGAGCTGTTTTTT
CASSTTGGQSTTGELFF
>-|TRBJ1-1|TRBV3-1/TRBV3-2|-
TGTGCCAGCAGCCCCTCCCAGGGAGACACTGAAGCTTTCTTT
CASSPSQGDTEAFF
>-|TRBJ2-3|TRBV4-3|few
TGCGCCAGCAGCCAAGACCAGAGGGGTCTGGATACGCAGTATTTT
CASSQDQRGLDTQYF
>-|TRBJ1-2|TRBV5-6|-
TGTGCCAGCAGCGCAGGGACTAACTATGGCTACACCTTC
CASSAGTNYGYTF
>-|TRBJ1-5|TRBV18|-
TGTGCCAGCTCACCGTGGACAACCCGGGGGAATCAGCCCCAGCATTTT
CASSPWTTRGNQPQHF
>-|TRBJ2-1|TRBV4-2|-
TGTGCCAGCAGCCTCCGCTCCCCCGGTTACAATGAGCAGTTCTTC
CASSLRSPGYNEQFF
>-|TRBJ2-2|TRBV7-2|once
TGTGCCAGCAGCTCCGCCCTCGAGGGCCCGGAGCTGTTTTTT
CASSSALEGPELFF
>-|TRBJ1-5|TRBV10-3|few
TGTGCCATCAGTGAGTCTCTCGTAGGTAATCAGCCCCAGCATTTT
CAISESLVGNQPQHF
>-|TRBJ1-2|TRBV6-5|-
TGTGCCAGCATTCAAGGTCTTAGACAGCCCCGAAGCTACACCTTC
CASIQGLRQPRSYTF
>-|TRBJ1-3|TRBV7-8|-
TGTGCCAGCAGCTCCAGGGGCTTCCGAAACACCATATATTTT
CASSSRGFRNTIYF
>-|TRBJ1-1|TRBV4-3|-
TGCGCCAGCAGCCAAGAGCCCGGGGGGTCCCGAGCTTTCTTT
CASSQEPGGSRAFF
>-|TRBJ1-1|TRBV5-1|-
TGCGCCAGCAGCTTGGAGGACTCGGAGAACACTGAAGCTTTCTTT
CASSLEDSENTEAFF
>TRBD1|TRBJ2-2|TRBV18|-
TGTGCCAGCTCAACGACAGGGGTTAACACCGGGGAGCTGTTTTTT
CASSTTGVNTGELFF
>-|TRBJ1-1|TRBV19|-
TGTGCCAGTAGTATAGGTCCGAACACTGAAGCTTTCTTT
CASSIGPNTEAFF
>-|TRBJ1-2|TRBV7-2|-
TGTGCCAGCAGCTCCGAGGGTCCGGGGGGCTATGGCTACACCTTC
CASSSEGPGGYGYTF
>-|TRBJ2-7|TRBV6-1|-
TGTGCCAGCAGTGACCCCGCCCGGGGACCACTTGGGTCCTACGAGCAGTACTTC
CASSDPARGPLGSYEQYF
>TRBD1|TRBJ1-4|TRBV2|-
TGTGCCACCGAACAGGGGTTAGGGGAAAAACTGTTTTTT
CATEQGLGEKLFF
>-|TRBJ2-7|TRBV19|once
TGTGCCAGTAGCTGGGGACTCCCAAGTACCTACGAGCAGTACTTC
CASSWGLPSTYEQYF
>-|TRBJ2-1|TRBV7-2|once
TGTGCCAGCAGCTACAATGGGGGCGGTAGCTCCTACAATGAGCAGTTCTTC
CASSYNGGGSSYNEQFF
>-|TRBJ1-2|TRBV7-9|-
TGTGCCAGCAGCCGATATCAAGACAAAAACTATGGCTACACCTTC
CASSRYQDKNYGYTF
>-|TRBJ1-5|TRBV4-2|-
TGTGCCAGCAGCCAAGATCAAGGTGGCAATCAGCCCCAGCATTTT
CASSQDQGGNQPQHF
>TRBD1|TRBJ1-2|TRBV4-2|-
TGTGCCAGCAGCCAATACTCGACAGGGGTAGACTATGGCTACACCTTC
CASSQYSTGVDYGYTF
>TRBD2|TRBJ2-7|TRBV13|-
TGTGCCAGCAGCCCCGGGGGGTACGAGCAGTACTTC
CASSPGGYEQYF
>-|TRBJ1-2|TRBV20-1|-
TGCAGTGCTAGATGGGTCAGGGGTTACACCTTC
CSARWVRGYTF
>-|TRBJ2-4|TRBV19|-
TGTGCCAGTAGTTCAACGCAGGGAAACATTCAGTACTTC
CASSSTQGNIQYF
>-|TRBJ1-3|TRBV12-3/TRBV12-4|once
TGTGCCAGCAGTTTTGATACCGGCACCATATATTTT
CASSFDTGTIYF
>-|TRBJ1-2|TRBV6-1|-
TGTGCCAGCAGTGAGTGGTGGGGCTCCTATGGCTACACCTTC
CASSEWWGSYGYTF
>TRBD1|TRBJ1-4|TRBV6-5|-
TGTGCCAGCAGTTACTCCACAGGGGGCGGTGAAAAACTGTTTTTT
CASSYSTGGGEKLFF
>TRBD1|TRBJ1-5|TRBV19|-
TGTGCCAGTAGTATCCAGGGGGTCGGGCCCCAGCATTTT
CASSIQGVGPQHF
>-|TRBJ1-3|TRBV7-2|-
TGTGCCAGCAGCTTATCGGTGACCTCTGGAAACACCATATATTTT
CASSLSVTSGNTIYF
>-|TRBJ1-2|TRBV9|-
TGTGCCAGCAATCGCCCCGGGGGGGGCTCCCGCGGCTACACCTTC
CASNRPGGGSRGYTF
>TRBD2|TRBJ2-7|TRBV25-1|-
TGTGCCAGCAGCCACTCGGGGGAGGGCACCTACGAGCAGTACTTC
CASSHSGEGTYEQYF
>TRBD2|TRBJ2-1|TRBV13|-
TGTGCCAGCAGCTTCAGCGGGGGATACAATGAGCAGTTCTTC
CASSFSGGYNEQFF
>-|TRBJ2-3|TRBV20-1|-
TGCGTGGGGGAGGACACAGATACGCAGTATTTT
CVGEDTDTQYF
>TRBD1|TRBJ2-5|TRBV6-1|few
TGTGCCAGCAGTGAAGCGGTGGGACAGGGGGGGGAGACCCAGTACTTC
CASSEAVGQGGETQYF
>TRBD1|TRBJ1-5|TRBV5-4|-
TGTGCCAGCAGCAGACAGGGGGCAGGGCAGCCCCAGCATTTT
CASSRQGAGQPQHF
>-|TRBJ2-3|TRBV5-1|-
TGCGCCAGCAGCTCCCCCGGCGTAGATACGCAGTATTTT
CASSSPGVDTQYF
>-|TRBJ2-7|TRBV5-1|-
TGCGCCAGCAACCAGGAGGGCTACGAGCAGTACTTC
CASNQEGYEQYF
>TRBD2|TRBJ2-7|TRBV27|-
TGTGCCAGCAGTTCTCTAGCGGGGGGCCCCCACTACGAGCAGTACTTC
CASSSLAGGPHYEQYF
>-|TRBJ1-6|TRBV28|-
TGTGCCAGCAGTGCTACAGGGTCCTATAATTCACCCCTCCACTTT
CASSATGSYNSPLHF
>-|TRBJ2-7|TRBV19|once
TGTGCCAGTAGTAGACAGTTCTCCTACGAGCAGTACTTC
CASSRQFSYEQYF
>-|TRBJ2-7|TRBV9|once
TGTGCCAGCAGCGTAGGATCAGGCACCTACGAGCAGTACTTC
CASSVGSGTYEQYF
>-|TRBJ1-2|TRBV6-1|-
TGTGCCAGCAGTGAAGGGAGTTTTGTCTACACCTTC
CASSEGSFVYTF
>-|TRBJ1-2|TRBV9|-
TGTGCCAGCAGCGTAGGGAGCGATAGGGACACCCTCTATGGCTACACCTTC
CASSVGSDRDTLYGYTF
>-|TRBJ2-3|TRBV4-1|-
TGCGCCAGCAGCCAAGTGAACTTAATAAGCACAGATACGCAGTATTTT
CASSQVNLISTDTQYF
>-|TRBJ1-6|TRBV2|-
TGTGCCAGCAGCCCCCTTGGTGGGACCCTCCACTTT
CASSPLGGTLHF
>-|TRBJ2-7|TRBV4-1|few
TGCGCCAGCAGCCAAGATATGGGGGGCCCCAGCTCCTACGAGCAGTACTTC
CASSQDMGGPSSYEQYF
>TRBD1|TRBJ2-1|TRBV6-2/TRBV6-3|-
TGTGCCAGCAGCCCTCATGACAGGGGCCATGTCAATGAGCAGTTCTTC
CASSPHDRGHVNEQFF
>TRBD1|TRBJ1-2|TRBV2|-
TGTGCCAGCAGCGCGGGGACAGGGGGCAGGAGCTACACCTTC
CASSAGTGGRSYTF
>TRBD1|TRBJ2-7|TRBV5-6|-
TGTGCCAGCAGGGGGACAGGGGGTCCCTACGAGCAGTACTTC
CASRGTGGPYEQYF
>-|TRBJ1-1|TRBV4-2|-
TGTGCCAGCAGCCGCAGAACAGGGAGGGGAACTGAAGCTTTCTTT
CASSRRTGRGTEAFF
>-|TRBJ2-2|TRBV14|-
TGTGCCAGCAGCTATTCGAACACCGGGGAGCTGTTTTTT
CASSYSNTGELFF
>-|TRBJ1-3|TRBV5-4|-
TGTGCCAGCAGCTTGGGGTACTCCGGAAACACCATATATTTT
CASSLGYSGNTIYF
>TRBD1|TRBJ1-4|TRBV18|-
TGTGCCAGCTCTCAACAGGGGCTCCAGGAAAAACTGTTTTTT
CASSQQGLQEKLFF
>-|TRBJ2-7|TRBV6-5|-
TGTGCCAGCTCGTCTGTCAGGGGCTCCTACGAGCAGTACTTC
CASSSVRGSYEQYF